This T cell receptor beta chain is drawn from a study of T cell changes during pregnancy in multiple sclerosis. Sequencing was performed with immunoSEQ multiplex PCR; in TCRdb, only in-frame clones are kept and a portion is missing. The top ten hold around 2.1% of the sample, which has 43,000 or so clones, nearly 95% seen once. The germline V gene encodes CDR1 MDHEN and CDR2 SYDVKM. This CDR3 comprises 14 residues. This sample comprised peripheral blood, obtained in the third trimester of pregnancy. V is TRBV28 and J is TRBJ2-5; 9 bases map to TRBD2. This receptor was identified in a female donor with multiple sclerosis, enrolled in a pregnancy study. The CDR3, as DNA: TGTGCGACGTCGAAGATAGCGGGAGCAGAGACCCAGTACTTC. Amino acids: CATSKIAGAETQYF.